This T cell receptor (beta chain) was identified during a study of T-cell reconstitution after alpha-beta-depleted transplantation in children. Unique molecular identifiers were used in preparing the TCRbeta library. TCRdb analysed the PCR reads with MiXCR anew, one entry per CDR3 protein. The profile shows roughly 500,000 distinct CDR3 sequences, over 25% of them singletons. CDR3 size: 16 residues. V lost 4 bases and J 1 base, leaving 16 bases between the germline ends. The chain has TRBV23-1 and TRBJ2-5; no clear D. TRBV23-1 is an ORF; its function is uncertain. The material sequenced was PBMCs from the stem cell graft donor, taken from the stem cell graft. The TCR originated in a human donor who donated a stem cell graft to a child with aplastic anemia. CDR3 sequence (DNA): TGCGCCAGCAGTCCCTCGTTTCGAGCGCGCCAAGAGACCCAGTACTTC. It specifies CASSPSFRARQETQYF.